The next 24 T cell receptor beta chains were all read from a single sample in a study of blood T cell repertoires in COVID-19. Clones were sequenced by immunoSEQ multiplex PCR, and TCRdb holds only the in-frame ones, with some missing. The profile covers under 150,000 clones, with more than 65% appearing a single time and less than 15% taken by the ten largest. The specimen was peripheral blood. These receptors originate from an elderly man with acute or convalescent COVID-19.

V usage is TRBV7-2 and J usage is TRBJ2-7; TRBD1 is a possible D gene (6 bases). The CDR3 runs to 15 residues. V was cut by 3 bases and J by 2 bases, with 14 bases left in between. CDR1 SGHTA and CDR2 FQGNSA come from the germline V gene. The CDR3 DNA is TGTGCCAGCAGCTTGGGCAGGGGATTGCCCTACGAGCAGTACTTC. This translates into CASSLGRGLPYEQYF.

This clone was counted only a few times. The CDR3 coding sequence is TGTGCCAGCGATTGGGACAGGGGGGATAGCAATCAGCCCCAGCATTTT. Its translation is CASDWDRGDSNQPQHF. The chain links TRBV2 to TRBJ1-5; TRBD1 matches at 11 bases. This CDR3 has 16 amino acids. Per germline, CDR1 SNHLY and CDR2 FYNNEI. V lost 8 bases to trimming and J lost 0 bases; unmatched junction nucleotides: 6.

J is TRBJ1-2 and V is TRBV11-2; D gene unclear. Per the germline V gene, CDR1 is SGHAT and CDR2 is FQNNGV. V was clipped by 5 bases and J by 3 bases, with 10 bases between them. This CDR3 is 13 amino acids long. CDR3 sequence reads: CASSPQRDYGYTF. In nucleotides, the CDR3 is TGTGCCAGCAGCCCCCAGAGGGACTATGGCTACACCTTC.

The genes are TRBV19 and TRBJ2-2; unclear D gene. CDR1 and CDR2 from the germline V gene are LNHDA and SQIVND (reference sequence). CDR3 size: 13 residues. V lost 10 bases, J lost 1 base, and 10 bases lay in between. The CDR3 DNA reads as TGTGCCACCCTTGGGCAGAACACCGGGGAGCTGTTTTTT. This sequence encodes CATLGQNTGELFF.

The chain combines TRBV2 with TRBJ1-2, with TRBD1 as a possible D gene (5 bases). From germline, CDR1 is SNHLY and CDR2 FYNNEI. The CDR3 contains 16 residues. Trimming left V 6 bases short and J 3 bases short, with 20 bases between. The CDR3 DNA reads TGTGCCAGCAGAGAATCCTTTCCTCAGACAGACTATGGCTACACCTTC. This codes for CASRESFPQTDYGYTF. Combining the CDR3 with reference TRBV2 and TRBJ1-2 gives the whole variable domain EPEVTQTPSHQVTQMGQEVILRCVPISNHLYFYWYRQILGQKVEFLVSFYNNEISEKSEIFDDQFSVERPDGSNFTLKIRSTKLEDSAMYFCASRESFPQTDYGYTFGSGTRLTVV.

CDR3 loop: CASSFGGDNGYTF. In DNA form, the CDR3 reads TGTGCCAGCAGCTTCGGGGGGGATAATGGCTACACCTTC. The chain employs TRBV7-2 and TRBJ1-2; D may be TRBD1 (5 bases). Germline V gene data show CDR1 as SGHTA and CDR2 as FQGNSA. CDR3 length equals 13 residues. Trimming took off 3 bases at V and 6 bases at J, with 11 bases between the two ends.

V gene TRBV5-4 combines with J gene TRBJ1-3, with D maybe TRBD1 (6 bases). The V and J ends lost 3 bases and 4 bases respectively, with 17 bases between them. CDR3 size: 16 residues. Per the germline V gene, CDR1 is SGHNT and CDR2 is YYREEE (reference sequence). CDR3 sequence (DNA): TGTGCCAGCAGCTCCGGACAGAGGGTTTCCGGAAACACCATATATTTT. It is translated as CASSSGQRVSGNTIYF.

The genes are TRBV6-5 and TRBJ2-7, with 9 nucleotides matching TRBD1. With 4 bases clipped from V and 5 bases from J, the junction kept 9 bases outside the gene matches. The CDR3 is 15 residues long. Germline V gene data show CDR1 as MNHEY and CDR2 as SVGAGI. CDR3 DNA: TGTGCCAGCAGTTCCCCGGGACAGGGATGGGACGAGCAGTACTTC. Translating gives CASSSPGQGWDEQYF.

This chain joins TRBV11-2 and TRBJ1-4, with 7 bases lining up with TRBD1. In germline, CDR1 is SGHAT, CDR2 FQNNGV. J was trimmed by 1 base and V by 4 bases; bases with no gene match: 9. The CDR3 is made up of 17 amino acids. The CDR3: CASSSDRVFGTNEKLFF. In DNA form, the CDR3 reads TGTGCCAGCAGCTCCGACAGGGTATTTGGAACTAATGAAAAACTGTTTTTT.

The CDR3 nucleotides are TGTGCCAGCTCACCCGCCAGGGCGGACGGGTTAGGTGAAAAACTGTTTTTT. Translation gives CASSPARADGLGEKLFF. This chain uses TRBV18 with TRBJ1-4, with D possibly being TRBD1 (5 bases). The CDR3 runs to 17 residues. V was cut by 3 bases and J by 7 bases, with 21 bases left in between. Germline V gene lookup returns CDR1 KGHSH and CDR2 LQKENI.

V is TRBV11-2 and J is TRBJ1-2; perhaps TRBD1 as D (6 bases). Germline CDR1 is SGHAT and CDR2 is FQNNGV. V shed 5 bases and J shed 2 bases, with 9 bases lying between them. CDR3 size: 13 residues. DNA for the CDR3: TGTGCCAGCAGCACGGACAGCAACTATGGCTACACCTTC. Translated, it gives CASSTDSNYGYTF.

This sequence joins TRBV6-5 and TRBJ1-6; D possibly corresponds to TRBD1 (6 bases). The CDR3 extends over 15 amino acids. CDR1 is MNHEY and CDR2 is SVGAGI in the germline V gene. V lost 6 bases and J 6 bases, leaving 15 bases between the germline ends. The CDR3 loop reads CASRAPTGPNSPLHF. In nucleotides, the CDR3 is TGTGCCAGCAGGGCCCCAACAGGGCCTAATTCACCCCTCCACTTT.

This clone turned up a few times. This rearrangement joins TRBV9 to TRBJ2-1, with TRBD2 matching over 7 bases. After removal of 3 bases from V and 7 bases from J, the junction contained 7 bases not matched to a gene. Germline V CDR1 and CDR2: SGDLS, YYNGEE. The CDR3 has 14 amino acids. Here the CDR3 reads CASSAERGRNEQFF. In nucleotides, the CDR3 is TGTGCCAGCAGCGCCGAGCGGGGAAGGAATGAGCAGTTCTTC. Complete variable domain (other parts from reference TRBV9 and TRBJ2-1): DSGVTQTPKHLITATGQRVTLRCSPRSGDLSVYWYQQSLDQGLQFLIQYYNGEERAKGNILERFSAQQFPDLHSELNLSSLELGDSALYFCASSAERGRNEQFFGPGTRLTVL.

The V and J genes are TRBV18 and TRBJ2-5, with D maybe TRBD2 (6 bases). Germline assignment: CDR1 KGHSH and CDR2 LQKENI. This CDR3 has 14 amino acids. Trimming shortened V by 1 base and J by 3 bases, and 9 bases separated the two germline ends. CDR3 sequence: CASSPRGKEETQYF. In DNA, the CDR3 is TGTGCCAGCTCACCACGCGGGAAAGAAGAGACCCAGTACTTC.

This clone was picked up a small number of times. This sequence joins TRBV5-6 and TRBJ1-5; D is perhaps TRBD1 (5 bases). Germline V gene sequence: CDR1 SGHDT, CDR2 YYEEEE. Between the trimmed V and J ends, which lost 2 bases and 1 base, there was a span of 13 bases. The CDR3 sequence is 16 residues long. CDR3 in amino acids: CASSFRAAWSNQPQHF. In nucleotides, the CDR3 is TGTGCCAGCAGCTTCAGGGCGGCGTGGAGCAATCAGCCCCAGCATTTT.

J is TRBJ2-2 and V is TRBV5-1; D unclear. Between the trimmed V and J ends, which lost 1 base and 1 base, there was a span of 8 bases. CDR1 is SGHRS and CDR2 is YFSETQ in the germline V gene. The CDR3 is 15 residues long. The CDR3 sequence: CASSLQVLNTGELFF. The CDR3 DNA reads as TGCGCCAGCAGCTTGCAGGTTCTGAACACCGGGGAGCTGTTTTTT.

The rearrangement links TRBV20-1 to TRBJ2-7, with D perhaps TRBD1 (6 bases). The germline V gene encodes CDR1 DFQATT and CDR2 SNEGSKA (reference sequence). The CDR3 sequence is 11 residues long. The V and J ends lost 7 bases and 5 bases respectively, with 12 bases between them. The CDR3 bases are TGCAGTGGAAGAAGACAGGACGAGCAGTACTTC. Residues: CSGRRQDEQYF.

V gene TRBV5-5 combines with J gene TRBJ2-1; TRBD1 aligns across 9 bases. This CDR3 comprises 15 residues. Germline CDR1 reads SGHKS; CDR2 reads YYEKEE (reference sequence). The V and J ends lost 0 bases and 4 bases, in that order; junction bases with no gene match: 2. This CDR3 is CASSLEDRGYNEQFF. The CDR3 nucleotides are TGTGCCAGCAGCTTGGAGGACAGGGGATACAATGAGCAGTTCTTC.

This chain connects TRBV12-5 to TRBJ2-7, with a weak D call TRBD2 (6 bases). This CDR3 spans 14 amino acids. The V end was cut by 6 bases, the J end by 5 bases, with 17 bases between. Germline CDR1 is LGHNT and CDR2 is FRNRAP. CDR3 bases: TGTGCTAGTGGATCAAAATGGAGGGACCACGAGCAGTACTTC. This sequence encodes CASGSKWRDHEQYF.

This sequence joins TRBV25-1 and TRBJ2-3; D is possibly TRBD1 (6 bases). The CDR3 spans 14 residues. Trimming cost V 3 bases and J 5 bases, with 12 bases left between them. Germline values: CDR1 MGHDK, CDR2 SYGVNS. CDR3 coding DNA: TGTGCCAGCAGTGACGGCAGGGGTGGAGATACGCAGTATTTT. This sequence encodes CASSDGRGGDTQYF.

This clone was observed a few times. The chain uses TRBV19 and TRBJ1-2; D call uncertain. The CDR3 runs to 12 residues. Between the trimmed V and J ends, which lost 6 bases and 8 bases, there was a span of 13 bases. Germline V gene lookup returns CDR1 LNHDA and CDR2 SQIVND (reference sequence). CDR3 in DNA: TGTGCCAGTAGCCCAGCGAGGAGAGGCTACACCTTC. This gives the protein CASSPARRGYTF.

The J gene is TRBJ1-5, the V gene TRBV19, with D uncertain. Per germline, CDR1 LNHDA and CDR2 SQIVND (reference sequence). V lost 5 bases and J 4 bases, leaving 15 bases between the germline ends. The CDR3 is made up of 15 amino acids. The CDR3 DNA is TGTGCCAGTAGTCTTGGGAGGGAACTTAATCAGCCCCAGCATTTT. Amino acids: CASSLGRELNQPQHF.

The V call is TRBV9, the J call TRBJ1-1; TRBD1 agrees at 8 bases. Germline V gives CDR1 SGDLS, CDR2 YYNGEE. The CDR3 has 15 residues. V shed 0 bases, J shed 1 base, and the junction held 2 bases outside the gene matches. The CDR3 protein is CASSVGGTGNTEAFF. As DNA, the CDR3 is TGTGCCAGCAGCGTAGGAGGGACAGGGAACACTGAAGCTTTCTTT.

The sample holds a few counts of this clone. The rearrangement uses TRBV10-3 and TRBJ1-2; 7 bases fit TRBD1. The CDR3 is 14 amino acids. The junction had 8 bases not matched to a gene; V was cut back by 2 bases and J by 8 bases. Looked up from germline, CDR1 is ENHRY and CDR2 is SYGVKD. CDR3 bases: TGTGCCATCAGTGAGCTGCCAAGGGGGCCCGGCTACACCTTC. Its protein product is CAISELPRGPGYTF.